This T cell receptor (beta chain) appears in the sequencing data of a study of radiotherapy plus CTLA-4 blockade in lung cancer. The repertoire was sequenced with immunoSEQ multiplex PCR; TCRdb's copy has only in-frame clones and lacks some. The data show 15,000 to 20,000 clones, more than 75% seen once. V lost 1 base, J lost 6 bases, and 9 bases lay in between. CDR3 length: 13 amino acids. Germline V lookup: CDR1 KGHSY, CDR2 FQNENV. Sequenced material: peripheral blood, taken from a patient treated with radiotherapy plus ipilimumab. V and J are TRBV16 and TRBJ1-2; D is undetermined. The clonotype comes from a human donor with non-small cell lung cancer whose response to radiotherapy plus ipilimumab could not be evaluated. In nucleotides, the CDR3 is TGTGCCAGCAGCCAATACCCGGAGGATGGCTACACCTTC. Its protein product is CASSQYPEDGYTF. The whole variable domain, filled in from reference TRBV16 and TRBJ1-2, reads GEEVAQTPKHLVRGEGQKAKLYCAPIKGHSYVFWYQQVLKNEFKFLISFQNENVFDETGMPKERFSAKCLPNSPCSLEIQATKLEDSAVYFCASSQYPEDGYTFGSGTRLTVV.